These T cell receptor beta chains were read from a single sample in a study of OX40 agonist ivuxolimab in advanced cancers. The data were produced by immunoSEQ multiplex PCR, yet TCRdb's version contains in-frame clones alone and is incomplete. The sample lists approximately 90,000 clones; roughly 91% were seen once. The sequencing here drew on CD4+ or CD8+ T cells sorted from blood, taken in a trial of the OX40 agonist ivuxolimab. Source of these receptors: an adult with an advanced solid tumor such as melanoma, head and neck, liver or kidney cancer. Both conserved end residues are part of each CDR3. The D gene is left open where the match is weak. Clone size is shown for a subset of rows, as once, few, many or a class of expanded clone.

TRBD1	TRBV7-8	TRBJ2-7	-	TGTGCCAGCAGCGTCGCCGGGACAGCGTACGAGCAGTACTTC	CASSVAGTAYEQYF
TRBD2	TRBV7-9	TRBJ2-1	-	TGTGCCAGCAGCTTACCGAGGACTAGCGGGAGCAATGAGCAGTTCTTC	CASSLPRTSGSNEQFF
TRBD2	TRBV7-9	TRBJ2-7	-	TGTGCCAGCAGCACCGGGACTAGCGGGAAAGAGCAGTACTTC	CASSTGTSGKEQYF
-	TRBV4-1	TRBJ1-5	-	TGCGCCAGCAGCCAAGAGATCGGGGGCAATCAGCCCCAGCATTTT	CASSQEIGGNQPQHF
-	TRBV7-9	TRBJ2-1	-	TGTGCCAGCATTAGCCCCTCAGCGAACGAGCAGTTCTTC	CASISPSANEQFF
-	TRBV9	TRBJ1-3	once	TGTGCCAGCAGCGTAGCGGGGGGGATCTCTGGAAACACCATATATTTT	CASSVAGGISGNTIYF
-	TRBV5-1	TRBJ2-1	-	TGCGCCAGCAGCACTGTTTTAGCAGACTCCTACAATGAGCAGTTCTTC	CASSTVLADSYNEQFF
-	TRBV28	TRBJ2-2	-	TGTGCCAGCAGTCTAGGGCTTTTGCGGCGGGTAAGGGACACCGGGGAGCTGTTTTTT	CASSLGLLRRVRDTGELFF
-	TRBV7-2	TRBJ1-5	-	TGTGCCAGCAGCGCCTGGGGCAATCAGCCCCAGCATTTT	CASSAWGNQPQHF
TRBD2	TRBV19	TRBJ2-1	-	TGTGCCAGTAGTACAGGGACTAGCGGTTACAATGAGCAGTTCTTC	CASSTGTSGYNEQFF
TRBD1	TRBV7-9	TRBJ2-7	-	TGTGCCAGCAGTACCGGGACAGGACTCTACGAGCAGTACTTC	CASSTGTGLYEQYF
TRBD1	TRBV6-5	TRBJ1-5	once	TGTGCCAGCAGCCTGACAGGGGCCCAGCCCCAGCATTTT	CASSLTGAQPQHF
-	TRBV7-3	TRBJ1-3	-	TGTGCCAGCAGCTTATCGAACAAGGGAAACACCATATATTTT	CASSLSNKGNTIYF
TRBD1	TRBV28	TRBJ2-1	-	TGTGCCAGCAGCCCGCAGGCGGGACAGGGCCTCAATGAGCAGTTCTTC	CASSPQAGQGLNEQFF
-	TRBV11-2	TRBJ1-3	-	TGTGCCAGCAGCCTGGAAGGGAGGTTTACTGGAAACACCATATATTTT	CASSLEGRFTGNTIYF
TRBD2	TRBV7-8	TRBJ2-1	-	TGTGCCAGCAGCTCGGTACTAGCGAATGAGCAGTTCTTC	CASSSVLANEQFF
-	TRBV30	TRBJ2-5	-	TGTGCCTGTTGCAGGGCCGAGACCCAGTACTTC	CACCRAETQYF
TRBD1	TRBV15	TRBJ2-7	-	TGTGCCACCAGCAGAGGGAGGACAGGAGGCGAGCAGTACTTC	CATSRGRTGGEQYF
-	TRBV5-1	TRBJ2-7	-	TGCGCCAGCAGCTGGAAGGGGGATGTCTACGAGCAGTACTTC	CASSWKGDVYEQYF
-	TRBV28	TRBJ2-5	-	TGTGCCAGCATTCCCAGACAGGCGGTCAAGACCCAGTACTTC	CASIPRQAVKTQYF
TRBD1	TRBV28	TRBJ1-2	-	TGTGCCAGCACCCACACCAGGGGGGCCCATGGCTACACCTTC	CASTHTRGAHGYTF
TRBD2	TRBV10-3	TRBJ2-5	-	TGTGCCATCAGCCGGACTAGTCGAGAGACCCAGTACTTC	CAISRTSRETQYF
-	TRBV7-2	TRBJ1-1	once	TGTGCCAGCAGCTCCCAGGGATCCGGGGGCGCTGAAGCTTTCTTT	CASSSQGSGGAEAFF
-	TRBV6-1	TRBJ2-1	-	TGTGCCTCCTCGGTAGCCTACAATGAGCAGTTCTTC	CASSVAYNEQFF
TRBD2	TRBV18	TRBJ2-3	-	TGTGCCAGCTCACCACCAACAGTTCAAACCGGGACTAGCGGGAGAATAGATACGCAGTATTTT	CASSPPTVQTGTSGRIDTQYF
-	TRBV28	TRBJ2-7	-	TGTGCCAGCAGGCGCTCGGGGGACTACGAGCAGTACTTC	CASRRSGDYEQYF
-	TRBV7-8	TRBJ1-4	-	TGTGCCAGCAGCTTTGGTGAAAAACTGTTTTTT	CASSFGEKLFF
TRBD2	TRBV11-3	TRBJ2-2	-	TGTGCCAGCAGCCCTGACGGGGGGACTACCGGGGAGCTGTTTTTT	CASSPDGGTTGELFF
TRBD1	TRBV28	TRBJ1-2	-	TGTGCCAGCAAGGTCGGGGACAGAATCTATGGCTACACCTTC	CASKVGDRIYGYTF
-	TRBV12-2	TRBJ2-6	-	TGTGCAAGTCGTCCACAGGGGGCGCACGGGGCCAACGTCCTGACTTTC	CASRPQGAHGANVLTF
TRBD2	TRBV9	TRBJ2-1	-	TGTGCCAGCAGCGTAGAAGGGACTAGCGGCCTCGGCTCCTACAATGAGCAGTTCTTC	CASSVEGTSGLGSYNEQFF
-	TRBV6-1	TRBJ2-2	-	TGTGCCAGCAGTGAAGGAGGGCGGGGAAGGCCCGGGGAGCTGTTTTTT	CASSEGGRGRPGELFF
-	TRBV28	TRBJ2-5	-	TGTGCCAGCAGCGGATTTATTGGCAGGGATCTCCAAGAGACCCAGTACTTC	CASSGFIGRDLQETQYF
-	TRBV6-5	TRBJ2-7	-	TGTGCCAGCAGTGGTGGACAGACCTTTTACGAGCAGTACTTC	CASSGGQTFYEQYF
-	TRBV30	TRBJ1-1	once	TGTGCCTGGAGGGTTGGGGGCCCTCCGAACACTGAAGCTTTCTTT	CAWRVGGPPNTEAFF
-	TRBV28	TRBJ1-2	-	TGTGCCAGCGGGGGAGCAGGGCAAGCTAACTATGGCTACACCTTC	CASGGAGQANYGYTF
TRBD1	TRBV25-1	TRBJ1-1	-	TGTGCCAGCAGTGAACCGGACAGGGGTGAAGCTTTCTTT	CASSEPDRGEAFF
TRBD2	TRBV7-2	TRBJ2-5	-	TGTGCCAGCAGCACGATAGCGGGAGGGACGGGAAAGACCCAGTACTTC	CASSTIAGGTGKTQYF
TRBD1	TRBV25-1	TRBJ2-1	-	TGTGCCAGCAGACGACAGGGGGCGCACAATGAGCAGTTCTTC	CASRRQGAHNEQFF
TRBD2	TRBV5-1	TRBJ2-3	-	TGCGCCAGCAGCTTGGACGGGAGGTTTCAGTATTTT	CASSLDGRFQYF
-	TRBV2	TRBJ1-4	-	TGTGCCAGCAGGCCGGGACGGTATAATGAAAAACTGTTTTTT	CASRPGRYNEKLFF
-	TRBV5-5	TRBJ2-2	-	TGTGCCAGCAGCCCCGGGACTTCCTACACCGGGGAGCTGTTTTTT	CASSPGTSYTGELFF
-	TRBV5-4	TRBJ2-3	-	TGTGCCAGCAGCTTGGGGTCTGGAGATACGCAGTATTTT	CASSLGSGDTQYF
-	TRBV18	TRBJ2-3	-	TGTGCCAGCTCATCGAAGGGGGGGGGCACAGATACGCAGTATTTT	CASSSKGGGTDTQYF
-	TRBV9	TRBJ2-2	-	TGTGCCAGCAGCGTAGGAACCGGGGAGCTGTTTTTT	CASSVGTGELFF
TRBD2	TRBV11-2	TRBJ2-7	-	TGTGCCAGCAGCTTAGTCACCGGGACTAGCGACGAGCAGTACTTC	CASSLVTGTSDEQYF
-	TRBV18	TRBJ1-2	-	TGTGCCAGCTCACCAACTGACAAGGCCTCTAACTATGGCTACACCTTC	CASSPTDKASNYGYTF
TRBD2	TRBV10-3	TRBJ2-1	-	TGTGCCATCAGCGTCCCATGGCGGGGGAGCTCCTACAATGAGCAGTTCTTC	CAISVPWRGSSYNEQFF
-	TRBV5-6	TRBJ1-1	-	TGTGCCAGCAGCCGAAGACAGACGAACACTGAAGCTTTCTTT	CASSRRQTNTEAFF
TRBD1	TRBV4-2	TRBJ2-2	-	TGTGCCAGCAGCCAAGATTCCAGGGGGCCGATCGGGGAGCTGTTTTTT	CASSQDSRGPIGELFF
-	TRBV29-1	TRBJ2-1	-	TGCAGCGGGGGACAGCGGGGTCTGTTCTTC	CSGGQRGLFF
TRBD1	TRBV19	TRBJ2-2	-	TGTGCCAGTAGCGGGACAGGGAATCCCGGGGAGCTGTTTTTT	CASSGTGNPGELFF
-	TRBV7-2	TRBJ1-5	-	TGTGCCAGCAGCCAGGAGGGTACATGGAGCAATCAGCCCCAGCATTTT	CASSQEGTWSNQPQHF
TRBD1	TRBV6-5	TRBJ1-2	-	TGTGCCAGCAGTTCCTACATGGGGACAGGCTATGGCTACACCTTC	CASSSYMGTGYGYTF
TRBD2	TRBV4-1	TRBJ2-3	-	TGCGCCAGCAGCCAAGCCCCACTAGCGGGAGTTTCAGATACGCAGTATTTT	CASSQAPLAGVSDTQYF
TRBD1	TRBV27	TRBJ1-1	-	TGTGCCAGCAGAAAAGGACAGGGGGCGCTTGTTACTGAAGCTTTCTTT	CASRKGQGALVTEAFF
TRBD1	TRBV18	TRBJ1-1	-	TGTGCCAGCTCACCCTTCGAAACAGGGGAGGGTACTGAAGCTTTCTTT	CASSPFETGEGTEAFF
-	TRBV7-8	TRBJ1-5	-	TGTGCCAGCAGCTCGGGCCGTGAGGGTTATAGCAATCAGCCCCAGCATTTT	CASSSGREGYSNQPQHF
-	TRBV2	TRBJ2-2	once	TGTGCCAGCAGTGAGTTCGGCACCGGGGAGCTGTTTTTT	CASSEFGTGELFF